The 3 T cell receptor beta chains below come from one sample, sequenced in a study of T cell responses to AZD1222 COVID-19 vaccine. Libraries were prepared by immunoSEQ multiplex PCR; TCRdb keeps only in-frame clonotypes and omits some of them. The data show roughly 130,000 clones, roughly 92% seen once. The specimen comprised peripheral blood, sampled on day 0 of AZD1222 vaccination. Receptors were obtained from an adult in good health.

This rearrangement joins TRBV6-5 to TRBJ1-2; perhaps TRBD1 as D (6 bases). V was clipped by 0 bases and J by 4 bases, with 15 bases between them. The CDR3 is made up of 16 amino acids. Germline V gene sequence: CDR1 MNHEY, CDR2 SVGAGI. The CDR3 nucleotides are TGTGCCAGCAGTTACTCACAGGGCCGTGGGGGCTATGGCTACACCTTC. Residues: CASSYSQGRGGYGYTF.

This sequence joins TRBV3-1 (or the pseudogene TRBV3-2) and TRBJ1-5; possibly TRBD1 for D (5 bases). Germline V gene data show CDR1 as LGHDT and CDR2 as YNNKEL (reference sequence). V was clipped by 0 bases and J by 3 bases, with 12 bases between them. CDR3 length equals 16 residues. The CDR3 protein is CASSQDIGTANQPQHF. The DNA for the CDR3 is TGTGCCAGCAGCCAAGATATAGGGACCGCCAATCAGCCCCAGCATTTT.

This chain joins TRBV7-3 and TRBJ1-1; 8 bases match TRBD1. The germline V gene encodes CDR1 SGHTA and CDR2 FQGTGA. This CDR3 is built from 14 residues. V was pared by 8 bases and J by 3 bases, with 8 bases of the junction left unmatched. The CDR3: CASQATGADTEAFF. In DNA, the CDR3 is TGTGCCAGCCAAGCGACAGGGGCGGACACTGAAGCTTTCTTT. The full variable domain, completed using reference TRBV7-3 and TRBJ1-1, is GAGVSQTPSNKVTEKGKYVELRCDPISGHTALYWYRQSLGQGPEFLIYFQGTGAADDSGLPNDRFFAVRPEGSVSTLKIQRTERGDSAVYLCASQATGADTEAFFGQGTRLTVV.